This T cell receptor beta chain was captured by sequencing in a study of early T cells in non-severe SARS-CoV-2 infection. Study overall: Sequencing used unsorted whole-blood bulk RNA, so chains lack pairing. Whole-study results and caveats: Comparison of clonotypes with VDJdb favored anti-spike CD8 responses while missing private and CD4 specificities.

Unmatched junction bases numbered 14, after V lost 5 bases and J lost 8 bases. The CDR3 totals 16 residues. From germline, CDR1 is KGHSH and CDR2 LQKENI. In TCRdb, the 5' RACE reads were re-called with MiXCR into one record per CDR3 protein. Among fewer than 85,000 distinct CDR3 sequences listed, approximately 16% were seen once. This clonotype was detected only a few times. The antigen remains undetermined. The TCR was taken from an adult who was a healthcare worker with PCR-confirmed SARS-CoV-2 infection or an uninfected control (not recorded which). The source material was whole blood. The V and J genes are TRBV18 and TRBJ2-1, with 8 nucleotides matching TRBD2. CDR3: CASSTTGVAGWDEQFF. CDR3 nucleotide sequence: TGTGCCAGCTCAACCACGGGAGTAGCGGGATGGGATGAGCAGTTCTTC.